The 5 T cell receptor beta chains below all came from one sample that was sequenced in a study of T cells in localized non-small cell lung cancer. Assay: immunoSEQ multiplex PCR; the TCRdb copy retains only in-frame clones and omits some. The sample includes 10,000 to 15,000 clones, 84% of them seen just once. The sample was peripheral blood, taken before any cancer treatment. The receptors originated from an older male donor with stage I squamous cell lung carcinoma.

The genes are TRBV5-5 and TRBJ1-2; no definite D call. This CDR3 region has 14 residues. The germline CDR1 and CDR2 sequences are SGHKS and YYEKEE (reference sequence). Between the trimmed V and J ends, which lost 7 bases and 2 bases, there was a span of 15 bases. The DNA for the CDR3 is TGTGCCAGCGCGGCAGAGGACTCGAACTATGGCTACACCTTC. Its protein is CASAAEDSNYGYTF.

The V and J genes are TRBV19 and TRBJ2-7; D may correspond to TRBD1 or TRBD2 (6 bases each). The CDR3 spans 14 residues. Germline V lookup: CDR1 LNHDA, CDR2 SQIVND (reference sequence). V shed 5 bases and J shed 4 bases, with 15 bases lying between them. For the CDR3, the DNA is TGTGCCAGTAGTTTACAGACAGGAGGGTACGAGCAGTACTTC. Its translation is CASSLQTGGYEQYF.

The V gene is TRBV7-9, the J gene TRBJ1-5; unclear D gene. This CDR3 comprises 13 residues. Trimming stripped 3 bases from V and 5 bases from J, with 8 bases between. Germline CDR1 SEHNR, CDR2 FQNEAQ (reference sequence). The CDR3 nucleotides read TGTGCCAGCAGCTTTGATCAGGATCAGCCCCAGCATTTT. Translating gives CASSFDQDQPQHF.

The chain has TRBV7-8 and TRBJ1-5; 8 bases align to TRBD1. V was pared by 0 bases and J by 1 base, with 5 bases of the junction left unmatched. The CDR3 extends over 17 amino acids. Germline-derived CDR1 and CDR2 are SGHVS and FQNEAQ. In nucleotides, the CDR3 is TGTGCCAGCAGCTTAGCCGCCAACAGGGGGAGCAATCAGCCCCAGCATTTT. Amino acids: CASSLAANRGSNQPQHF.

The chain is built from TRBV29-1 and TRBJ2-7, with D possibly being TRBD1 (5 bases). The CDR3 contains 13 residues. Germline V gene lookup returns CDR1 SQVTM and CDR2 ANQGSEA. The V gene lost 7 bases and the J gene lost 2 bases, with 15 bases spanning the gap. Written as DNA, the CDR3 is TGCAGCGGAATTAATGGGGCCACCTACGAGCAGTACTTC. This codes for CSGINGATYEQYF.